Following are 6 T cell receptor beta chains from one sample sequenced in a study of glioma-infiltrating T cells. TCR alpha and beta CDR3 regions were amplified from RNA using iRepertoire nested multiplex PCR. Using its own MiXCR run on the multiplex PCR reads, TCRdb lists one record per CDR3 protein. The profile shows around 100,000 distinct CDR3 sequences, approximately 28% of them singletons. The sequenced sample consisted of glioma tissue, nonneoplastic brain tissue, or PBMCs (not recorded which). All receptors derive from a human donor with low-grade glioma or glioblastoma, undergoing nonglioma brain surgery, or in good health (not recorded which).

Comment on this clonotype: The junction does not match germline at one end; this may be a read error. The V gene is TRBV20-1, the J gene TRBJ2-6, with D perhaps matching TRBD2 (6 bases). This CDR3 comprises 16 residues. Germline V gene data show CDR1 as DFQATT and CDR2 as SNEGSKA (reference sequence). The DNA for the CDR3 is TGCAGTGGGGCGGAGGGATCGGAATCTGTGGCCAACGTCCTGACTTTC. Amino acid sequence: CSGAEGSESVANVLTF.

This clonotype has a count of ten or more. The CDR3 loop is CASSLLGDRDTEAFF. CDR3 bases: TGTGCCAGCAGTTTACTGGGAGACAGGGACACTGAAGCTTTCTTT. The V and J genes are TRBV28 and TRBJ1-1; 7 bases agree with TRBD1. The CDR3 is 15 residues long. With 2 bases clipped from V and 3 bases from J, the junction kept 6 bases outside the gene matches. Germline CDR1 is MDHEN and CDR2 is SYDVKM.

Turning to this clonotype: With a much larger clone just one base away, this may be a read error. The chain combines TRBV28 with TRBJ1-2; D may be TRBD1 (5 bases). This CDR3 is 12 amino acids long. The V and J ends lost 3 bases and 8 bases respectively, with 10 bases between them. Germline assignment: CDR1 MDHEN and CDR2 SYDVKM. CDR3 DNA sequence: TGTGCCAGCAGTTTTGGGGCCAGGGGCTACACCTTC. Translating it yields CASSFGARGYTF.

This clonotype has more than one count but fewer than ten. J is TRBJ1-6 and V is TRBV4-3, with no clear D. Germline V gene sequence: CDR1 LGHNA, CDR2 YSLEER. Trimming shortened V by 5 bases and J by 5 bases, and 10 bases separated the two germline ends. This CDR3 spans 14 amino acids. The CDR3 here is CASSLERDNSPLHF. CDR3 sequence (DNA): TGCGCCAGCAGCTTAGAACGAGATAATTCACCCCTCCACTTT.

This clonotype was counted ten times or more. The CDR3 coding sequence is TGCAGTGCTAGAACTGGAACAGGTACAGCTTTCTTT. Amino acid sequence: CSARTGTGTAFF. The V call is TRBV20-1, the J call TRBJ1-1; the D gene is possibly TRBD1 (5 bases). CDR1 is DFQATT, CDR2 SNEGSKA, per germline (reference sequence). The CDR3 consists of 12 residues. Trimming pared 2 bases from V and 10 bases from J, leaving 14 bases between.

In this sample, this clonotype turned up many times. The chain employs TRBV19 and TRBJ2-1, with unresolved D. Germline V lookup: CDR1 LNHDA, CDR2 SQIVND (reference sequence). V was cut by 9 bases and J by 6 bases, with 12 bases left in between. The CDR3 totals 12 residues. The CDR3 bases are TGTGCCAGCTCCACGGGTCTCAATGAGCAGTTCTTC. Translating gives CASSTGLNEQFF.